This TCR beta chain originates from a study of blood T cell repertoires in COVID-19. The CDR3 loop spans 16 amino acids. With 4 bases clipped from V and 4 bases from J, the junction kept 9 bases outside the gene matches. Germline V gene sequence: CDR1 SGHDT, CDR2 YYEEEE. Sequenced by immunoSEQ multiplex PCR; TCRdb stores in-frame clones only, minus some. Of some 110,000 clones in the sample, approximately 74% are singletons; the top ten hold around 6.2%. The sequencing sample was made of peripheral blood. The rearrangement joins TRBV5-6 to TRBJ2-1; 9 bases match TRBD1. The source of this sequence is a man at least 80 years old with COVID-19, enrolled during active disease. The CDR3 nucleotides read TGTGCCAGCAGCCCCCCGGGACAGGGTCGGTACAATGAGCAGTTCTTC. Protein sequence: CASSPPGQGRYNEQFF.